This TCR beta chain was retrieved from a study of blood T cell repertoires in COVID-19. Sequencing was performed with immunoSEQ multiplex PCR; in TCRdb, only in-frame clones are kept and a portion is missing. The table lists tens of thousands of clones, 82% of them singletons. Looked up from germline, CDR1 is SNHLY and CDR2 is FYNNEI. The CDR3 covers 15 residues. Trimming cost V 6 bases and J 2 bases, with 16 bases left between them. Sequencing was carried out using peripheral blood. The TCR was taken from a woman aged 60 to 75 with acute or convalescent COVID-19. This rearrangement joins TRBV2 to TRBJ1-1, with TRBD1 as a possible D gene (6 bases). CDR3 nucleotides: TGTGCCAGCAGCGCGACCGGGACACACAACACTGAAGCTTTCTTT. This codes for CASSATGTHNTEAFF.